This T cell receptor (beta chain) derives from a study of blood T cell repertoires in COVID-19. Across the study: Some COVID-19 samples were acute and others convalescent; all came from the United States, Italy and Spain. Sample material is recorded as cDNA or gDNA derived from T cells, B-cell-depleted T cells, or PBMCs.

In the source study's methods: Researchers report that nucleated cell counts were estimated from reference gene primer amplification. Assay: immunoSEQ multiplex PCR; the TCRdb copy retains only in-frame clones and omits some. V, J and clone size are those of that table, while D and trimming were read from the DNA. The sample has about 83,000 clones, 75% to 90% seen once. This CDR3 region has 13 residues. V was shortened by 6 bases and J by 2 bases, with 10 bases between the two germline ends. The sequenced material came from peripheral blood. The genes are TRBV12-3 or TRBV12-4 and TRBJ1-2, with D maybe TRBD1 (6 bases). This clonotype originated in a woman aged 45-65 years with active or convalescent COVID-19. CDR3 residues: CASRTTGNYGYTF. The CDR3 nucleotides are TGTGCCAGCAGGACGACAGGAAACTATGGCTACACCTTC.